Listed below are T cell receptor beta chains from one sample, sequenced in a study of low-dose radiotherapy and immunotherapy resistance in tumors. MiXCR, run by TCRdb on the reads, gives a single entry per CDR3 protein. This table holds tens of thousands of distinct CDR3 sequences, roughly 29% found once. The sample here was PBMCs, taken before treatment. Receptors originate from a male donor with rectosigmoid adenocarcinoma. The CDR3 runs from the conserved cysteine through the conserved F or W. The D gene is left open where the match is weak. Some rows have no size entry. The others give once, few or many, or a class for an expanded clone.

J,V,D,size,DNA,CDR3
TRBJ2-6,TRBV28,TRBD1,many,TGTGCCAGCAACCTCGGACAGGTTCCCTCTGGGGCCAACGTCCTGACTTTC,CASNLGQVPSGANVLTF
TRBJ2-7,TRBV18,.,.,TGTGCCAGCTCACCACCAATCTCCTACGAGCAGTACTTC,CASSPPISYEQYF
TRBJ2-7,TRBV28,TRBD1,once,TGTGCCACCAGTTCGACAGGGCGTAAGCAGTACTTC,CATSSTGRKQYF
TRBJ1-5,TRBV6-2/TRBV6-3,TRBD1,many,TGTGCCAGCAGTCTAATACAGGGGGCCCCCAATCAGCCCCAGCATTTT,CASSLIQGAPNQPQHF
TRBJ1-5,TRBV27,.,many,TGTGCCAGCAGTATAGACAGGCGAAGCAATCAGCCCCAGCATTTT,CASSIDRRSNQPQHF
TRBJ1-3,TRBV20-1,.,many,TGCAGTGCCAAAGACGGGGGCTCTGGAAACACCATATATTTT,CSAKDGGSGNTIYF
TRBJ2-1,TRBV6-5,.,medium-sized,TGTGCCAGCAGTTACAGGCAAGGCTATGAGCAGTTCTTC,CASSYRQGYEQFF
TRBJ1-2,TRBV4-1,.,many,TGCGCCAGCAGCCAAGGTCGAGGGGCACGGCTCGGCAAGGATGGCTACACCTTC,CASSQGRGARLGKDGYTF
TRBJ2-7,TRBV12-3/TRBV12-4,.,many,TGTGCCAGCAGTCCCAGCACCTACGAGCAGTACTTC,CASSPSTYEQYF
TRBJ2-7,TRBV5-5,TRBD1,few,TGTGCCAGCACCCTATCCGGGACAGGCTCAGCCGAGCAGTACTTC,CASTLSGTGSAEQYF
TRBJ1-5,TRBV29-1,.,many,TGCAGCGTTGTACCCAGGGGCGAGAGGGCCCAGCATTTT,CSVVPRGERAQHF
TRBJ2-3,TRBV18,.,many,TGTGCCAGCTCACCTAGCCCTAGCACAGATACGCAGTATTTT,CASSPSPSTDTQYF
TRBJ1-6,TRBV27,.,many,TGTGCCAGCAGTTTATCCGGTTTAATAGGGGCTGGTGGCAATTCACCCCTCCACTTT,CASSLSGLIGAGGNSPLHF
TRBJ1-3,TRBV28,.,many,TGTGCCAGCAGTTTATCCGGGGGCAGTGACTCTGGAAACACCATATATTTT,CASSLSGGSDSGNTIYF
TRBJ2-3,TRBV6-1,.,many,TGTGCCAGCAGTGAACCTGCGACAGATACGCAGTATTTT,CASSEPATDTQYF
TRBJ1-1,TRBV2,.,few,TGTGCCAGCAGTGTAGAGGCAATCACTGAAGCTTTCTTT,CASSVEAITEAFF
TRBJ2-7,TRBV6-2/TRBV6-3,.,many,TGTGCCAGCAATTTGGGCAGCAGCTACGAGCAGTACTTC,CASNLGSSYEQYF
TRBJ2-1,TRBV7-2,TRBD2,many,TGTGCCAGCAGCCCCCGGACTAGCGATGAGCAGTTCTTC,CASSPRTSDEQFF
TRBJ2-2,TRBV28,.,many,TGTGCCAGCCTCCCGCCCCCCCACAGGATGAACACCGGGGAGCTGTTTTTT,CASLPPPHRMNTGELFF
TRBJ1-5,TRBV6-5,.,many,TGTGCCAGCAGTTGGGGTGGGGAGGGCTATCAGCCCCAGCATTTT,CASSWGGEGYQPQHF
TRBJ1-5,TRBV20-1,TRBD1,many,TGCAGTGCCGAAGCGGGGACAGGGGGCAATCAGCCCCAGCATTTT,CSAEAGTGGNQPQHF
TRBJ1-2,TRBV23-1,TRBD1,many,TGCGCCAGCAGTGACCGAGTGCAGGGGGCGCGGACCTATGGCTACACCTTC,CASSDRVQGARTYGYTF
TRBJ1-1,TRBV12-3/TRBV12-4,.,many,TGTGCCAGCAGTCCACAATACCTGAACACTGAAGCTTTCTTT,CASSPQYLNTEAFF
TRBJ1-5,TRBV7-2,.,.,TGTGCCAGCAGCTTATTAGGGGCGCCTATTGTGACGGGCAATCAGCCCCAGCATTTT,CASSLLGAPIVTGNQPQHF
TRBJ2-2,TRBV2,TRBD1,many,TGTGCCAGCATGGCGACAGGGGGGGGGGAGCTGTTTTTT,CASMATGGGELFF